Listed below are T cell receptor beta chains from one sample, sequenced in a study of immune evolution from preneoplasia to lung adenocarcinoma. Here immunoSEQ multiplex PCR was the method, and the copy in TCRdb shows in-frame clones only, minus some. The table includes thousands of clones, around 72% detected once. Sequenced material: FFPE atypical adenomatous hyperplasia tissue from the lung. These receptors all stem from a person in their 70s with lung adenocarcinoma. Each CDR3 is given with its conserved first and last residue. A D gene is named only where the DNA matches it firmly. The size of a clone is reported for some rows only, either as once, few or many, or as a class for expanded clones.

V gene	D gene	clone size	J gene	CDR3 protein	CDR3 DNA
TRBV6-5	.	.	TRBJ1-1	CAANSGTENTEAFF	TGTGCCGCGAATTCAGGGACCGAGAACACTGAAGCTTTCTTT
TRBV7-7	.	.	TRBJ2-3	CASSPQEASTDTQYF	TGTGCCAGCAGCCCACAGGAGGCTAGCACAGATACGCAGTATTTT
TRBV19	.	.	TRBJ2-7	CASSPTSSVQSFHF	TGTGCCAGTAGTCCCACTAGTTCCGTTCAAAGTTTTCACTTC
TRBV5-1	.	.	TRBJ1-2	CASSLDKKVGYTF	TGCGCCAGCAGCTTGGATAAGAAGGTTGGCTACACCTTC
TRBV28	TRBD2	few	TRBJ2-3	CASSTLAGSTDTQYF	TGTGCCAGCAGTACCCTAGCGGGGAGCACAGATACGCAGTATTTT
TRBV6-5	.	.	TRBJ2-5	CASSERETQYF	TGTGCCAGTTCGGAGAGGGAGACCCAGTACTTC
TRBV5-1	.	.	TRBJ1-2	CASSLGGEGYGYTF	TGCGCCAGCAGCTTGGGGGGAGAGGGTTATGGCTACACCTTC
TRBV5-1	.	.	TRBJ1-2	CASSLAGRVVEDGYTF	TGCGCCAGCAGCTTGGCTGGCAGGGTGGTCGAGGATGGCTACACCTTC
TRBV28	.	.	TRBJ1-4	CASTTTGEKLFF	TGTGCCAGCACCACTACGGGGGAAAAACTGTTTTTT
TRBV7-9	.	.	TRBJ1-2	CASNRAGRQNYGYTF	TGTGCCAGCAACAGGGCAGGGCGTCAGAACTATGGCTACACCTTC
TRBV29-1	TRBD1	.	TRBJ1-1	CSVGGETGDEAFF	TGCAGCGTTGGGGGAGAGACAGGGGATGAAGCTTTCTTT
TRBV2	TRBD1	.	TRBJ1-2	CASSLSKTGGAYGYTF	TGTGCCAGCAGTTTATCGAAGACAGGGGGCGCCTATGGCTACACCTTC
TRBV6-6	TRBD1	.	TRBJ1-1	CASSYSLTGEAFF	TGTGCCAGCAGTTACTCTTTGACAGGGGAAGCTTTCTTT
TRBV5-1	.	.	TRBJ2-3	CASSSKRYEPDTQYF	TGCGCCAGCAGCTCGAAGCGGTACGAGCCAGATACGCAGTATTTT
TRBV28	.	.	TRBJ2-1	CATLGTPADYNEQFF	TGTGCCACCCTCGGGACGCCCGCAGATTACAATGAGCAGTTCTTC
TRBV6-5	TRBD1	.	TRBJ1-4	CASSQGGFGEKLFF	TGTGCCAGCAGCCAGGGGGGGTTTGGTGAAAAACTGTTCTTT
TRBV5-1	.	.	TRBJ2-3	CASSWGAATSTDTQYF	TGCGCCAGCAGCTGGGGGGCTGCGACTAGCACAGATACGCAGTATTTT
TRBV7-8	.	.	TRBJ2-2	CASSRGRGRTGELFF	TGTGCCAGCAGCCGAGGGCGGGGTCGTACTGGGGAGCTGTTTTTT
TRBV6-5	TRBD1	.	TRBJ2-5	CASRSGQGLETQYF	TGTGCCAGCAGATCAGGACAGGGGTTGGAGACCCAGTACTTC
TRBV18	.	.	TRBJ2-7	CASSREVYGSSYEQYF	TGTGCCAGCTCTCGCGAGGTGTACGGGAGCTCCTACGAGCAGTACTTC
TRBV19	.	.	TRBJ1-5	CASSSHRDQPQHF	TGTGCCAGTAGCTCGCACAGGGATCAGCCCCAGCATTTT
TRBV11-2	.	.	TRBJ2-7	CASSPSTGPDYEQYF	TGTGCCAGCAGCCCATCGACCGGGCCCGACTACGAGCAGTACTTC
TRBV28	.	.	TRBJ1-3	CASSLLGHLEFVTIYF	TGTGCCAGCAGTTTATTGGGACACCTGGAATTTGTCACCATATATTTT
TRBV5-1	.	.	TRBJ2-5	CASSISFPGTQYF	TGCGCCAGCAGCATTTCCTTCCCGGGGACCCAGTACTTC
TRBV30	TRBD1	.	TRBJ2-6	CAWNLGQGAGANVLTF	TGTGCCTGGAATTTGGGACAGGGGGCTGGGGCCAACGTCCTGACTTTC
TRBV14	.	.	TRBJ2-1	CASSQDSNSPFSYNEQFF	TGTGCCAGCAGCCAAGATTCGAACAGCCCGTTCTCCTACAATGAGCAGTTCTTC
TRBV4-1	TRBD2	few	TRBJ2-5	CASSQEGTGTSGSETQYF	TGCGCCAGCAGCCAAGAAGGTACCGGGACTAGCGGGAGTGAGACCCAGTACTTC
TRBV2	TRBD1	once	TRBJ1-1	CASGGTGLGTEAFF	TGTGCCAGCGGGGGGACAGGGTTAGGCACTGAAGCTTTCTTT
TRBV21-1	.	.	TRBJ2-1	CASSSITGEGCNEQFF	TGTGCCAGCAGCTCAATCACAGGGGAGGGGTGCAATGAGCAGTTCTTC
TRBV7-7	.	.	TRBJ2-7	CASSKTSVDEQYF	TGTGCCAGCAGCAAGACTAGTGTCGACGAGCAGTACTTC
TRBV4-2	.	.	TRBJ2-1	CASSPATTPYNEQFF	TGTGCCAGCAGCCCGGCTACTACACCCTACAATGAGCAGTTCTTC
TRBV19	.	few	TRBJ2-7	CASSKVGQPRFYEQYF	TGTGCCAGTAGTAAGGTTGGACAGCCTCGTTTCTACGAGCAGTACTTC
TRBV28	.	.	TRBJ1-1	CASSVRGAAEAFF	TGTGCCAGCAGTGTCCGTGGGGCTGCTGAAGCTTTCTTT
TRBV5-1	TRBD2	.	TRBJ2-2	CASSLGPSGNTGELFF	TGCGCCAGCAGCTTGGGCCCTAGCGGGAACACCGGGGAGCTGTTTTTT
TRBV25-1	TRBD2	.	TRBJ2-1	CASSEYRLAGGNEQFF	TGTGCCAGCAGTGAATATCGACTAGCGGGGGGAAATGAGCAGTTCTTC
TRBV5-6	.	large	TRBJ1-2	CASSFSENYGYTF	TGTGCCAGCAGCTTCTCGGAGAACTATGGCTACACCTTC
TRBV15	.	.	TRBJ1-1	CATSSGDGNTEAFF	TGTGCCACCAGCAGTGGGGATGGAAACACTGAAGCTTTCTTT
TRBV6-4	TRBD1	.	TRBJ2-2	CASRPGGETGELFF	TGTGCCAGCAGGCCAGGGGGTGAGACCGGGGAGCTGTTTTTT
TRBV5-1	TRBD2	.	TRBJ2-7	CASSRTSYEQYF	TGCGCCAGCAGCCGGACTAGCTACGAGCAGTACTTC
TRBV29-1	TRBD2	few	TRBJ2-7	CSAFLASGYYEQYF	TGCAGCGCTTTTTTGGCTAGCGGGTACTACGAGCAGTACTTC
TRBV5-5	.	.	TRBJ2-7	CASSDPTRSNEQYF	TGTGCCAGCAGCGACCCGACACGTTCTAACGAGCAGTACTTC
TRBV6-1	.	.	TRBJ2-7	CATADQGYEQYF	TGTGCCACAGCAGATCAGGGCTACGAGCAGTACTTC
TRBV11-2	.	.	TRBJ1-3	CASSPLEDPGNTIYF	TGTGCCAGCAGCCCCCTCGAGGACCCTGGAAACACCATATATTTT
TRBV18	.	.	TRBJ1-1	CASSPAGVNTEAFF	TGTGCCAGCTCACCTGCGGGGGTGAACACTGAAGCTTTCTTT
TRBV5-1	.	once	TRBJ1-3	CASSLAGDSRNTIYF	TGCGCCAGCAGCTTGGCGGGTGACTCTAGAAACACCATATATTTT
TRBV15	TRBD2	.	TRBJ2-1	CATSKGTSDHLGEQFF	TGTGCCACCAGCAAGGGGACTAGCGACCACCTAGGCGAGCAGTTCTTC
TRBV30	.	few	TRBJ1-2	CAWSVGREEGYTF	TGTGCCTGGAGTGTGGGGAGGGAAGAGGGCTACACCTTC
TRBV30	.	.	TRBJ1-5	CAWSLGGPTDQPQHF	TGTGCCTGGAGCCTGGGGGGACCTACCGATCAGCCCCAGCATTTT
TRBV2	.	once	TRBJ2-7	CASSERWDRTSREQYF	TGTGCCAGCAGTGAAAGGTGGGACCGCACGTCTAGGGAGCAGTACTTC
TRBV7-9	.	.	TRBJ1-1	CASSLTGGGLEAFF	TGTGCCAGCAGCTTAACAGGAGGGGGGTTAGAAGCTTTCTTT
TRBV5-1	.	.	TRBJ2-7	CASGRDPREQYF	TGCGCCAGCGGCCGGGACCCGCGGGAGCAGTACTTC
TRBV18	TRBD1	.	TRBJ1-1	CASSPTGLLNTEAFF	TGTGCCAGCTCACCGACAGGGCTATTGAACACTGAAGCTTTCTTT
TRBV6-4	.	once	TRBJ1-2	CASSDDSLGDYGYTF	TGTGCCAGCAGTGACGACAGTTTAGGGGACTATGGCTACACCTTC
TRBV28	.	.	TRBJ2-4	CASSSKWGYHKNIQYF	TGTGCCAGCAGTTCGAAATGGGGTTATCACAAAAACATTCAGTACTTC
TRBV11-2	TRBD2	once	TRBJ2-1	CASSHVAGVSYNEQFF	TGTGCCAGCAGCCACGTAGCGGGAGTCTCCTACAATGAGCAGTTCTTC
TRBV19	.	.	TRBJ1-2	CASRDSSWEANYGYTF	TGTGCCAGTAGGGATTCGAGCTGGGAAGCTAACTATGGCTACACCTTC
TRBV5-1	.	.	TRBJ2-7	CASSWNTLGEQYF	TGCGCCAGCAGCTGGAACACTTTAGGCGAGCAGTACTTC
TRBV6-5	TRBD1	.	TRBJ1-6	CASSPSTGWDSPLHF	TGTGCCAGCAGTCCGTCGACAGGGTGGGATTCACCCCTCCACTTT
TRBV9	TRBD1	.	TRBJ1-1	CASSVVWDSEAFF	TGTGCCAGCAGCGTAGTTTGGGACAGTGAAGCTTTCTTT
TRBV27	.	.	TRBJ2-7	CASSSIQLGAYEQYF	TGTGCCAGCAGTTCTATCCAACTAGGGGCCTACGAGCAGTACTTC